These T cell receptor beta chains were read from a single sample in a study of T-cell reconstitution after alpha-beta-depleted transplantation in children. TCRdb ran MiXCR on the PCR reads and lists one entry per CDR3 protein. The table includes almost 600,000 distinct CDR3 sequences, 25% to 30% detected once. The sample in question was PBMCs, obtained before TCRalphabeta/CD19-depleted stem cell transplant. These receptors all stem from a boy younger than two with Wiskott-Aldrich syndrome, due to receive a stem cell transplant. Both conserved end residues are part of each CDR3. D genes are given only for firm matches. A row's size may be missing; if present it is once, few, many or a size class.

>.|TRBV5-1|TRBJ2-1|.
CASSLGAGQSSYNEQFF
TGCGCCAGCAGCCTCGGGGCGGGGCAAAGCTCCTACAATGAGCAGTTCTTC
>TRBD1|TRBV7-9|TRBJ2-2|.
CASGQGASTGELFF
TGTGCCAGCGGGCAGGGGGCAAGCACCGGGGAGCTGTTTTTT
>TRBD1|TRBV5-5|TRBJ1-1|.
CASSPGQGSTEAFF
TGTGCCAGCAGCCCGGGACAGGGGTCCACTGAAGCTTTCTTT
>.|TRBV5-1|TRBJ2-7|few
CASSLNSGRNYEQYF
TGCGCCAGCAGCCTAAACTCGGGACGCAACTACGAGCAGTACTTC
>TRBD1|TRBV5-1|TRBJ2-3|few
CASSLVRDRDTQYF
TGCGCCAGCAGCTTGGTCCGGGACAGGGATACGCAGTATTTT
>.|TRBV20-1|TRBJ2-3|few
CSAFVSTDTQYF
TGCAGTGCTTTTGTCAGCACAGATACGCAGTATTTT
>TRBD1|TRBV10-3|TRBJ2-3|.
CAISGNRGETDTQYF
TGTGCCATCAGTGGAAACAGGGGAGAGACAGATACGCAGTATTTT
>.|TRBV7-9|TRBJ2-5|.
CASSSWTQETQYF
TGTGCCAGCAGCTCATGGACACAAGAGACCCAGTACTTC
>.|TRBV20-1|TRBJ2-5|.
CSAILAPQETQYF
TGCAGTGCTATACTAGCACCCCAAGAGACCCAGTACTTC
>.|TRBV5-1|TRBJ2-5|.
CASSTSTGETQYF
TGCGCCAGCAGCACCTCTACGGGAGAGACCCAGTACTTC
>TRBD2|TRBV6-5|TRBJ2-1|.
CASSVLPSGRDIINEQFF
TGTGCCAGCAGTGTACTTCCAAGCGGGAGAGATATTATCAATGAGCAGTTCTTC
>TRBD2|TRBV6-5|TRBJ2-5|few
CASSYSPRLAGAKETQYF
TGTGCCAGCAGTTACTCCCCAAGACTAGCGGGAGCGAAAGAGACCCAGTACTTC
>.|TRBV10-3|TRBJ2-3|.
CAILGPPWPYTQYF
TGTGCCATCCTCGGACCTCCTTGGCCCTATACGCAGTATTTT
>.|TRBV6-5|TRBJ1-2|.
CASRQVDYGYTF
TGTGCCAGCAGACAGGTCGACTATGGCTACACCTTC
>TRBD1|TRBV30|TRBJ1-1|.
CAWRNRGNTEAF
TGTGCCTGGAGAAACAGGGGAAACACTGAAGCTTTT
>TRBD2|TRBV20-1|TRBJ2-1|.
CSASLRGSGRGNEQFF
TGCAGTGCTTCCCTGCGAGGTAGCGGGAGGGGAAATGAGCAGTTCTTC
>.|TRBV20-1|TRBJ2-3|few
CSASSLTRADTQYF
TGCAGTGCCTCGTCCCTAACTAGGGCAGATACGCAGTATTTT
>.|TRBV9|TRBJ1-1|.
CASSVGRGTEAFF
TGTGCCAGCAGCGTGGGCAGGGGTACTGAAGCTTTCTTT
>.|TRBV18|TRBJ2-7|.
CASSPFPGVYEQYF
TGTGCCAGCTCACCATTTCCAGGGGTCTACGAGCAGTACTTC
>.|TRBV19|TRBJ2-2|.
CASSKGTAYTGELFF
TGTGCCAGTAGTAAAGGGACGGCGTACACCGGGGAGCTGTTTTTT
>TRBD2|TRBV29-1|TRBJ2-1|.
CSVKGLAGENEQFF
TGCAGCGTTAAAGGTCTAGCGGGAGAAAATGAGCAGTTCTTC
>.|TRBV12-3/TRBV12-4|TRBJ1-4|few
CASSSTVLNEKLFF
TGTGCCAGCAGTTCGACAGTTCTTAATGAAAAACTGTTTTTT
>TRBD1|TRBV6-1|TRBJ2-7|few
CASSARTGGEQYF
TGTGCCAGCAGTGCCCGGACAGGGGGCGAGCAGTACTTC
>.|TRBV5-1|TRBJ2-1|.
CASSLDGRPTYNEQFF
TGCGCCAGCAGCTTGGACGGTAGGCCGACTTACAATGAGCAGTTCTTC